This T cell receptor beta chain comes out of a study of cytomegalovirus exposure and HLA in healthy donors. Study-wide context: Drawn from HLA-typed donors, around 85 million unique TCRs were held in an early data release.

The CDR3 has 14 residues. Trimming took off 6 bases at V and 5 bases at J, with 14 bases between the two ends. CDR1 MNHNS and CDR2 SASEGT come from the germline V gene. This PCR relied on a set of 60 Vbeta primers and 13 Jbeta primers. The table came from immunoSEQ multiplex PCR; TCRdb's copy has only in-frame clones and leaves some out. The sample contains around 130,000 clones, roughly four fifths of which appear only once. The V and J genes are TRBV6-1 and TRBJ1-5, with D possibly being TRBD1 (5 bases). Material for sequencing was PBMCs. The receptor comes from a woman in her forties or fifties in good health and CMV-seropositive. The CDR3 reads CASSDNQGYQPQHF. CDR3 nucleotide sequence: TGTGCCAGCAGCGATAACCAGGGTTATCAGCCCCAGCATTTT.